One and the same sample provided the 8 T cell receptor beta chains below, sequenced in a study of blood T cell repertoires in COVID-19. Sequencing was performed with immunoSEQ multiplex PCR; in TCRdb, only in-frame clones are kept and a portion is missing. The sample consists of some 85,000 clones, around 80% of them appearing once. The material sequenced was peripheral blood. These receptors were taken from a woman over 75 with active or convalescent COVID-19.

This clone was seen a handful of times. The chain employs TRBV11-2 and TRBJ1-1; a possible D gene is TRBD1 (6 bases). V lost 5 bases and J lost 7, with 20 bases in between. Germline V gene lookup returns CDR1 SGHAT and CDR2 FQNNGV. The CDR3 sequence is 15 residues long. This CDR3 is CASSNPGTRVSEAFF. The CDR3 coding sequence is TGTGCCAGCAGCAATCCCGGGACAAGGGTCAGTGAAGCTTTCTTT.

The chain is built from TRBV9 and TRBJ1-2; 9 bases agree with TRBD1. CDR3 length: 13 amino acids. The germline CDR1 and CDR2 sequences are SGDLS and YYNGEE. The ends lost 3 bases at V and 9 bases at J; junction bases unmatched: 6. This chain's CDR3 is CASSGDRAISYTF. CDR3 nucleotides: TGTGCCAGCAGCGGGGACAGGGCTATAAGCTACACCTTC.

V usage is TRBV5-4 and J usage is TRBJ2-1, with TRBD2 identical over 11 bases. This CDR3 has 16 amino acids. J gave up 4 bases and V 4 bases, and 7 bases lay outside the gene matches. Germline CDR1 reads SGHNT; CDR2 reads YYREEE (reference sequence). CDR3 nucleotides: TGTGCCAGCAGCCCTTCACTAGCGGGGGCTTACAATGAGCAGTTCTTC. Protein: CASSPSLAGAYNEQFF. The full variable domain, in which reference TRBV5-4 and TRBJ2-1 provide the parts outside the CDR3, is ETGVTQSPTHLIKTRGQQVTLRCSSQSGHNTVSWYQQALGQGPQFIFQYYREEENGRGNFPPRFSGLQFPNYSSELNVNALELDDSALYLCASSPSLAGAYNEQFFGPGTRLTVL.

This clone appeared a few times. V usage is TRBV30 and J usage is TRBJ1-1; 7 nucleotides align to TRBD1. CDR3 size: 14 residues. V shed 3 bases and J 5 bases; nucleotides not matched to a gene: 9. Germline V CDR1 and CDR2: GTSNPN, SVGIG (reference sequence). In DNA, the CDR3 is TGTGCCTGGAGGCCCCCAGGGGGTCGGACTGAAGCTTTCTTT. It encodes CAWRPPGGRTEAFF.

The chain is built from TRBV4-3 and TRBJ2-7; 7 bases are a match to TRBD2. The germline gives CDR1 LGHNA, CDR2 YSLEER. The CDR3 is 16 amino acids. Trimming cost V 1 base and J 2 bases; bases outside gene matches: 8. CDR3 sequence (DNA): TGCGCCAGCAGCCAAGTTATAAGCGGGGTTACCTACGAGCAGTACTTC. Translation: CASSQVISGVTYEQYF.

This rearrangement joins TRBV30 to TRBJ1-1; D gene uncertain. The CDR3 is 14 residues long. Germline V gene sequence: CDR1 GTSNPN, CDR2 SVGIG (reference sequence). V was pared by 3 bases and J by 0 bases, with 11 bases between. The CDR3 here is CAWRRRRLNTEAFF. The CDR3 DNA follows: TGTGCCTGGAGGCGGCGACGGCTGAACACTGAAGCTTTCTTT.

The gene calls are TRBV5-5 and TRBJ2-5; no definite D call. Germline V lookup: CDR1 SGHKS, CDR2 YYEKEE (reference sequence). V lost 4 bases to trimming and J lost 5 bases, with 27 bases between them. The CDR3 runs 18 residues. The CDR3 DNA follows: TGTGCCAGCAGCCCCTATAGGCTAGGAGAACGCCACCGGGAGACCCAGTACTTC. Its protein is CASSPYRLGERHRETQYF.

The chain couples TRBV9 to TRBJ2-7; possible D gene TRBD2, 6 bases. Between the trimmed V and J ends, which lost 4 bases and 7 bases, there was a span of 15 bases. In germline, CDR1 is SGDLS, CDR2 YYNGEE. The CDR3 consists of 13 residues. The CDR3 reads CASSPWGVGEQYF. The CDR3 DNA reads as TGTGCCAGCAGCCCCTGGGGGGTAGGGGAGCAGTACTTC.